Listed below are T cell receptor beta chains from one sample, sequenced in a study of monozygotic twins with inflammatory bowel disease. TCRdb reworked the 5' RACE reads into one entry per CDR3 protein, no DNA. The sample table sets out around 150,000 distinct CDR3 sequences. The sequenced material came from blood. These receptors were collected from a human donor with ulcerative colitis or Crohn's disease, or a healthy co-twin of an affected twin (not recorded which). CDR3s include the opening cysteine and the closing phenylalanine or tryptophan.

v_call	j_call	cdr3_aa
TRBV30	TRBJ1-1	CAWGLGLGNTEAFF
TRBV2	TRBJ2-1	CASTLFPSASSYNEQFF
TRBV5-6	TRBJ2-7	CASSLGGRGSYEQYF
TRBV28	TRBJ2-7	CASSTPGQSYEQYF
TRBV7-2	TRBJ2-7	CASSFFSGLSYEQYF
TRBV24-1	TRBJ2-5	CATSDWETQYF
TRBV3-1	TRBJ2-1	CASSQEGLDNEQFF
TRBV28	TRBJ1-5	CAMGGSNQPQHF
TRBV9	TRBJ2-3	CASSAGLAGVDTQYF
TRBV6-1	TRBJ1-5	CASSHPPQPQHF
TRBV2	TRBJ1-1	CASSGVYRDTEAFF
TRBV5-8	TRBJ2-3	CASSLEVTSADTQYF
TRBV10-3	TRBJ2-1	CAIRPGQGYNEQFF
TRBV18	TRBJ2-7	CASSPSPYEQYF
TRBV7-2	TRBJ1-1	CASSSIRGNTEAFF
TRBV9	TRBJ1-3	CASSETGVSGNTIYF
TRBV5-1	TRBJ2-7	CASSHVSYEQYF
TRBV7-9	TRBJ2-1	CASSLEREVYNEQFF